This TCR beta chain was sequenced in a study of T cell responses to AZD1222 COVID-19 vaccine. Study outcomes and limitations: The sample set comprised mostly white British donors with more females, and clonal diversity was possibly underestimated. Spike-specific TCR breadth rose after two AZD1222 doses, and depth rose as well. Nearly half of unique spike-specific TCRs reportedly avoided B.1.351 and B.1.1.7 mutated regions. Vaccine-associated CD4 TCRs ranged over spike, dominating at 160-218 and 743-854.

Points on this clone: The target antigen is unknown.

Libraries were prepared by immunoSEQ multiplex PCR; TCRdb keeps only in-frame clonotypes and omits some of them. Of roughly 130,000 clones detected, approximately 85% appear once; the ten largest clones hold approximately 8%. J lost 5 bases, V lost 4 bases, and 9 bases had no gene match. CDR1 and CDR2 from the germline V gene are SGHRS and YFSETQ. This CDR3 comprises 15 residues. The material was peripheral blood, obtained on day 0 of AZD1222 vaccination. The receptor's source is an adult in good health. The chain carries TRBV5-1 and TRBJ1-2, with TRBD1 identical over 9 bases. CDR3 DNA: TGCGCCAGCAGCGCCGGGACAGGGCCACTATATGGCTACACCTTC. This codes for CASSAGTGPLYGYTF.